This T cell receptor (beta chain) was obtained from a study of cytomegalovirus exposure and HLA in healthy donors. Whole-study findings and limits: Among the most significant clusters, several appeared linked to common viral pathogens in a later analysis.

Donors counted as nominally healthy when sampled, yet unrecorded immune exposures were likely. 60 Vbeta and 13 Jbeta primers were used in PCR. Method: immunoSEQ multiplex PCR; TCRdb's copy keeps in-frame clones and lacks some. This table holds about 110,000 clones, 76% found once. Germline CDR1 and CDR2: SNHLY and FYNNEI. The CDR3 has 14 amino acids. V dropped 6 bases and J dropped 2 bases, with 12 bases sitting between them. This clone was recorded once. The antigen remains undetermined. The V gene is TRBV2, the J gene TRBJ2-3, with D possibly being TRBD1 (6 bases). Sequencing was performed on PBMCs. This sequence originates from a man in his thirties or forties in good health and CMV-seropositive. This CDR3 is CASRTQGTTDTQYF. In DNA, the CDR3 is TGTGCCAGCAGGACACAGGGTACCACAGATACGCAGTATTTT.